This T cell receptor beta chain was profiled in a study of T-cell memory formation after mild COVID-19. General study findings and limits: Cross-reactive memory apparently joined, as some responding clones appeared in pre-infection memory. Contracting clones, day 15 to 85, had balanced CD4/CD8, and later expanders favored CD4+.

MiXCR, applied by TCRdb to the 5' RACE reads, yields one record per CDR3 protein. Of 200,000 or so distinct CDR3 sequences in the sample, about 16% are singletons; the top ten hold roughly 2.3%. This CDR3 has 13 residues. V was clipped by 4 bases and J by 8 bases; unmatched bases: 5. Germline values: CDR1 SGHVS, CDR2 FQNEAQ. This clonotype was counted a few times. Its antigen remains unknown. This clonotype originated in an adult woman who had mild COVID-19 (a few samples of this study predate the infection). Cell type and time point are not known. V gene TRBV7-8 combines with J gene TRBJ2-1, with TRBD2 identical over 7 bases. Sequencing was performed on PBMCs or a T cell subset sorted from them (not recorded which). The CDR3 DNA reads as TGTGCCAGCAGCTCAAGACTAGCCCATGAGCAGTTCTTC. Its translation is CASSSRLAHEQFF.